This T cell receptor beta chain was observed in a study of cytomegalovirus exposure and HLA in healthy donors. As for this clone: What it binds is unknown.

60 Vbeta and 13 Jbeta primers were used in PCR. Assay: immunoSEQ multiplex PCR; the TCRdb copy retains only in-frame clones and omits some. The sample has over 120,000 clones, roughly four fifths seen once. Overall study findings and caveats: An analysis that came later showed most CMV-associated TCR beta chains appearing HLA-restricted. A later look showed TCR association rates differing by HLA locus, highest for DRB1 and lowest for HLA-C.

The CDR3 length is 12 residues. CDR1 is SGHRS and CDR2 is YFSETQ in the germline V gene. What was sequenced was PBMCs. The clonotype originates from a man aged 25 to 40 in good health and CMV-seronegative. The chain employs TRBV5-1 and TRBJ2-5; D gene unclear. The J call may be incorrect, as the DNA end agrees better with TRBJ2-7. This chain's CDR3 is CASSLKPYEQYF. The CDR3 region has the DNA TGCGCCAGCAGCTTAAAGCCCTACGAGCAGTACTTC.